The rows below give T cell receptor beta chains drawn from one sample of a study of cytomegalovirus exposure and HLA in healthy donors. Profiling relied on immunoSEQ multiplex PCR, and the TCRdb table lists in-frame clones only, not all of them. The profile covers some 150,000 clones, with about 80% appearing a single time and about 2% taken by the ten largest. Source material: PBMCs. The receptors were sampled from a middle-aged man in good health and CMV-seronegative. Each CDR3 is given with its conserved first and last residue. The D gene is left open where the match is weak. Where a row states a size, it is once, few, many or the class of an expanded clone; other rows omit it.

>NA|TRBJ2-1|TRBD1|TRBV5-8
TGTGCCAGCAGCTTGGGGGTGGGGACAGGGGGCAAGAATGAGCAGTTCTTC
CASSLGVGTGGKNEQFF
>few|TRBJ1-2|TRBD1|TRBV6-6
TGTGCCAGCAGTTACAGGAATTCCGGGACAGGGGATGGCTACACCTTC
CASSYRNSGTGDGYTF
>NA|TRBJ2-7|TRBD2|TRBV6-5
TGTGCCAGCAGTTCGCCGCGGGGGGTAGAGGTCGAGCAGTACTTC
CASSSPRGVEVEQYF
>few|TRBJ2-1|TRBD2|TRBV4-3
TGCGCCAGCAGCCAACTAGCGGGAGCCGGCGAGCAGTTCTTC
CASSQLAGAGEQFF
>NA|TRBJ2-7|NA|TRBV2
TGTGCCAGCAATCTATCCCCCCCCCGGTCCGAGCAGTACTTC
CASNLSPPRSEQYF
>NA|TRBJ2-4|NA|TRBV2
TGTGCCAGTGAGTACGACACCACCAAAAACATTCAGTACTTC
CASEYDTTKNIQYF
>NA|TRBJ2-5|TRBD1|TRBV28
TGTGCCAGCTTAGGTGGGACAGAAGAGACCCAGTACTTC
CASLGGTEETQYF
>NA|TRBJ2-3|TRBD2|TRBV7-2
TGTGCCAGCAGCTCGAGACTAGCGGGTAGCACAGATACGCAGTATTTT
CASSSRLAGSTDTQYF
>once|TRBJ1-1|NA|TRBV27
TGTGCCAGCACCGCAGGGCAGGGCACTGAAGCTTTCTTT
CASTAGQGTEAFF
>NA|TRBJ2-5|TRBD1|TRBV10-3
TGTGCCATCAGTGGGCTACAGGGGTCACTAAGGGAGACCCAGTACTTC
CAISGLQGSLRETQYF
>NA|TRBJ2-4|NA|TRBV14
TGTGCCAGCAGCCCCGAACGCTCTATGTGGCAGGAAAACATTCAGTACTTC
CASSPERSMWQENIQYF
>NA|TRBJ2-7|TRBD1|TRBV6-5
TGTGCCAGCAGTTACTCTGACAGGGCCTACGAGCAGTACTTC
CASSYSDRAYEQYF
>NA|TRBJ2-3|NA|TRBV7-9
TGTGCCAGCAGCTTAATAGCGCCAAGCACAGATACGCAGTATTTT
CASSLIAPSTDTQYF
>NA|TRBJ2-2|TRBD1|TRBV4-2
TGTGCCAGCCGGGGACAGGACGGGACCGGGGAGCTGTTTTTT
CASRGQDGTGELFF
>NA|TRBJ2-7|NA|TRBV19
TGTGCCAGTAGTAAAGGGACTCTCTCCTACGAGCAGTACTTC
CASSKGTLSYEQYF
>NA|TRBJ1-5|NA|TRBV30
TGTGCCTGGAGTGGTGGTGGGGGCTACAATCAGCCCCAGCATTTT
CAWSGGGGYNQPQHF
>NA|TRBJ2-5|TRBD1|TRBV10-2
TGCGCCAGCAGGACCCCGGACAGGGGGATGGAGAGTACGAGGGGCGTAACCCAGTACTTC
CASRTPDRGMESTRGVTQYF
>NA|TRBJ2-3|TRBD1|TRBV9
TGTGCCAGCAGCTGGGGGACAGGTCAGGATACGCAGTATTTT
CASSWGTGQDTQYF
>NA|TRBJ2-7|NA|TRBV5-6
TGTGCCAGCAGCCGCTTGGGGGCGGAGGCCTACGAGCAGTACTTC
CASSRLGAEAYEQYF
>NA|TRBJ2-2|NA|TRBV5-1
TGCGCCAGCAGCTTGGCCCTACAGGCCGGGGAGCTGTTTTTT
CASSLALQAGELFF
>NA|TRBJ2-7|TRBD2|TRBV6-5
TGTGCCAGCAGTTACGGCGGGACTAGCGGGTGGCAGTACTTC
CASSYGGTSGWQYF
>NA|TRBJ2-3|NA|TRBV7-2
TGTGCCAGCAGCTTAGGCGGATACACAGATACGCAGTATTTT
CASSLGGYTDTQYF
>NA|TRBJ1-4|TRBD1|TRBV10-3
TGTGCCAGTAGACAGGGCAATGAAAAACTGTTTTTT
CASRQGNEKLFF
>NA|TRBJ2-1|TRBD2|TRBV11-2
TGTGCCAGCAGCGAAGGGACTACTGGTGAGCAGTTCTTC
CASSEGTTGEQFF
>NA|TRBJ2-5|TRBD1|TRBV6-1
TGTGCCAGCAGTGAAGCGGCAGGGGGCATGGAGACCCAGTACTTC
CASSEAAGGMETQYF
>NA|TRBJ2-6|NA|TRBV29-1
TGCAGCGTTGAAGACGCTCGGTCTGGGGCCAACGGCCTGACTTTC
CSVEDARSGANGLTF
>NA|TRBJ2-1|NA|TRBV5-8
TGTGCCAGCAACTACTACAGGGGGGGGGATCGGGAGCAGTTCTTC
CASNYYRGGDREQFF
>once|TRBJ1-4|NA|TRBV7-2
TGTGCCAGCAGCGCAGGGGCTAATGAAAAACTGTTTTTT
CASSAGANEKLFF
>NA|TRBJ1-1|NA|TRBV20-1
TGCAGTGCTACGGGGGTCTCTGAAGCTTTCTTT
CSATGVSEAFF
>NA|TRBJ2-2|NA|TRBV11-1
TGTGCCATCCGCGAGCTTCGGTCTGGGGAGCTGTTTTTT
CAIRELRSGELFF
>NA|TRBJ2-2|NA|TRBV19
TGTGCCAGTAAAGACAGGACTAACACCGGGGAGCTGTTTTTT
CASKDRTNTGELFF
>NA|TRBJ1-3|NA|TRBV27
TGTGCCAGCAGTTTATGGGGCCTGGGTGGAAACACCATATATTTT
CASSLWGLGGNTIYF
>few|TRBJ2-7|TRBD1|TRBV15
TGTGCCACCAGCGGCGCCGGGACAGGGATGAACGAGCAGTACTTC
CATSGAGTGMNEQYF
>NA|TRBJ2-7|NA|TRBV28
TGTGCCAGCCATTCCCCCCTCTTGTTGGCGGACACCTACGAGCAGTACTTC
CASHSPLLLADTYEQYF
>NA|TRBJ2-7|NA|TRBV15
TGTGCCACCAGCAGAGATCATGGACTGAGCTCCTACGAGCAGTACTTC
CATSRDHGLSSYEQYF
>NA|TRBJ2-7|NA|TRBV30
TGTGCCCAGGGTCGGACCTACGAGCAGTACTTC
CAQGRTYEQYF
>NA|TRBJ2-1|TRBD1|TRBV5-1
TGCGCCAGCAGCCTAGGACAGGGGGGACGTAGCTCCTACAATGAGCAGTTCTTC
CASSLGQGGRSSYNEQFF
>few|TRBJ1-1|TRBD1|TRBV28
TGTGCCAGCGCCATCAGGGGGCGGAACACTGAAGCTTTCTTT
CASAIRGRNTEAFF
>NA|TRBJ2-1|TRBD2|TRBV7-2
TGTGCCAGCAGCTTAGTTCCTAGCGGATACTCCTACAATGAGCAGTTCTTC
CASSLVPSGYSYNEQFF
>NA|TRBJ2-2|TRBD2|TRBV9
TGTGCCAGCAGCGTCGTAGCGGGAGTGTATAACACCGGGGAGCTGTTTTTT
CASSVVAGVYNTGELFF
>few|TRBJ2-2|TRBD2|TRBV19
TGTGCCAGTAGTTCCCGACTAGCGGGAGGGGACACCGGGGAGCTGTTTTTT
CASSSRLAGGDTGELFF
>NA|TRBJ1-1|TRBD1|TRBV5-1
TGCGCCAGCAGCCCCCGCCAGGGGGACACTGAAGCTTTCTTT
CASSPRQGDTEAFF
>NA|TRBJ2-7|NA|TRBV7-9
TGTTCCAGCAGCTTCTTCTACGAGCAGTACTTC
CSSSFFYEQYF
>NA|TRBJ1-2|NA|TRBV9
TGTGCCAGCAGCCCCTGGGGGGTAGCCCGCTACACCTTC
CASSPWGVARYTF
>once|TRBJ1-4|NA|TRBV7-9
TGTGCCAGCAGCTTATTAGAATTTGCAACTAATGAAAAATTGTTTTTT
CASSLLEFATNEKLFF
>NA|TRBJ2-2|TRBD2|TRBV28
TGTGCCACAGGGGGACTAGCCCGAACCGGGGAGCTGTTTTTT
CATGGLARTGELFF
>few|TRBJ2-2|NA|TRBV6-4
TGCGCCAGCAGTGTGTCCGGGATTAACACCGGGGAGCTGTTTTTT
CASSVSGINTGELFF
>once|TRBJ2-1|TRBD2|TRBV30
TGTGCCTGGAGTCCAGGATTGGTAGCGGGAGGTTTTGGTGAGCAGTTCTTC
CAWSPGLVAGGFGEQFF
>NA|TRBJ2-7|NA|TRBV5-6
TGTGCCAGCAGCCCAGGACACAGCTACGAGCAGTACTTC
CASSPGHSYEQYF
>NA|TRBJ2-2|NA|TRBV2
TGTGCCAGCAGATCGACTAGGGGACTTTGGGAGCTGTTTTTT
CASRSTRGLWELFF
>NA|TRBJ2-7|TRBD1|TRBV7-8
TGTGCCAGCAGCGGACAGGGTCGGCTGACCTACGAGCAGTACTTC
CASSGQGRLTYEQYF
>NA|TRBJ1-5|NA|TRBV9
TGTGCCAGCAGCGTCGACATCTCAGGGATTCAGCCCCAGCATTTT
CASSVDISGIQPQHF
>NA|TRBJ2-1|NA|TRBV2
TGTGCCAGCACCCCGGGACCAGACGTAGGAGGGGAGCAGTTCTTC
CASTPGPDVGGEQFF
>NA|TRBJ1-1|NA|TRBV5-4
TGTGCCAGCAGCCCGACCCACGCAGGGGCCAACACTGAAGCTTTCTTT
CASSPTHAGANTEAFF
>NA|TRBJ2-2|NA|TRBV5-1
TGCGCCAGCAGCTTGAAGACGGGGAGCGGGGAGCTGTTTTTT
CASSLKTGSGELFF
>NA|TRBJ2-1|NA|TRBV5-1
TGCGCCAGCAGCTTGGGAGGACAGAGCTCCTACAATGAGCAGTTCTTC
CASSLGGQSSYNEQFF